Listed below are T cell receptor beta chains from one sample, sequenced in a study of cytomegalovirus exposure and HLA in healthy donors. The protocol was immunoSEQ multiplex PCR, while the TCRdb copy is restricted to in-frame clones and leaves out a portion. The table records some 140,000 clones, roughly 78% of them present only once. Sequencing used PBMCs. The receptors stem from a man under 40 in good health. Each CDR3 is given with its conserved first and last residue. Fields, in order: D gene, clone size, J gene, V gene, CDR3 protein, CDR3 DNA. D genes are given only for firm matches. Not every row has a clone size; where given, it reads once, few, many or a size class.

>TRBD1|NA|TRBJ1-1|TRBV28
CASSPRTGAAFF
TGTGCCAGCAGTCCTAGAACAGGGGCAGCTTTCTTT
>TRBD1|NA|TRBJ1-1|TRBV10-3
CAISAQGIGEAFF
TGTGCCATCAGTGCACAGGGGATCGGCGAAGCTTTCTTT
>TRBD2|NA|TRBJ2-2|TRBV12-5
CASGLPAVAGGPAGELFF
TGTGCTAGTGGTCTCCCGGCCGTGGCGGGAGGGCCGGCCGGGGAGCTGTTTTTT
>TRBD1|NA|TRBJ1-2|TRBV5-1
CASSSEYRGHYGYTF
TGCGCCAGCAGCTCGGAATACAGGGGTCACTATGGCTACACCTTC
>NA|once|TRBJ2-1|TRBV14
CASSQERWRGGEQFF
TGTGCCAGCAGCCAAGAAAGGTGGAGGGGCGGTGAGCAGTTCTTC
>NA|NA|TRBJ2-4|TRBV4-3
CASSQGWGSKNIQYF
TGCGCCAGCAGCCAAGGGTGGGGCAGCAAAAACATTCAGTACTTC
>TRBD1|NA|TRBJ2-6|TRBV5-1
CATGTGRNSGANVLTF
TGCGCCACCGGGACAGGGAGGAACTCTGGGGCCAACGTCCTGACTTTC
>TRBD1|NA|TRBJ2-5|TRBV29-1
CSAGGEETQYF
TGCAGCGCAGGGGGCGAAGAGACCCAGTACTTC
>TRBD1|NA|TRBJ1-2|TRBV19
CASSRSGQGNYGYTF
TGTGCCAGTAGTAGATCGGGACAGGGGAACTATGGCTACACCTTC
>TRBD1|NA|TRBJ2-5|TRBV7-7
CASSSHMGQGIQETQYF
TGTGCTAGCAGCTCACATATGGGACAGGGCATCCAAGAGACCCAGTACTTC
>TRBD1|NA|TRBJ2-3|TRBV29-1
CSGLEGGFFTDTQYF
TGCAGCGGCTTGGAAGGGGGCTTCTTCACAGATACGCAGTATTTT
>NA|NA|TRBJ2-5|TRBV15
CATSSGDRLQYF
TGTGCCACCAGCAGCGGTGACAGGCTCCAGTACTTC
>NA|NA|TRBJ2-7|TRBV7-2
CASSLAQGEQYF
TGTGCCAGCAGCTTAGCGCAGGGCGAGCAGTACTTC
>NA|NA|TRBJ2-3|TRBV2
CASFRSGTSTDTQYF
TGTGCCAGCTTTCGCAGCGGAACTAGCACAGATACGCAGTATTTT
>TRBD1|NA|TRBJ2-1|TRBV19
CASMAPTTGGYNEQFF
TGTGCCAGTATGGCACCCACGACAGGGGGTTACAATGAGCAGTTCTTC
>TRBD2|NA|TRBJ2-7|TRBV2
CASSTGLAEYYEQYF
TGTGCCAGCAGTACGGGACTAGCGGAGTACTACGAGCAGTACTTC
>TRBD2|NA|TRBJ2-3|TRBV19
CASSIFGRGADTQYF
TGTGCCAGTAGTATTTTCGGGCGGGGGGCAGATACGCAGTATTTT
>TRBD2|NA|TRBJ2-3|TRBV15
CATSRVDLAGGPDTQYF
TGTGCCACCAGCAGAGTGGACTTAGCGGGAGGGCCAGATACGCAGTATTTT
>NA|NA|TRBJ1-1|TRBV19
CASSTRWNTEAFF
TGTGCCAGTAGTACTCGGTGGAACACTGAAGCTTTCTTT
>NA|NA|TRBJ1-1|TRBV19
CASSQQGSTEAFF
TGTGCCAGTAGTCAACAGGGATCCACTGAAGCTTTCTTT
>NA|NA|TRBJ2-3|TRBV30
CAWSRGTVLTDTQYF
TGTGCCTGGAGCCGCGGGACCGTCCTCACAGATACGCAGTATTTT
>NA|NA|TRBJ2-1|TRBV4-3
CASSRTQGKREQFF
TGCGCCAGCAGCCGGACCCAGGGAAAGCGTGAGCAGTTCTTC
>NA|NA|TRBJ1-4|TRBV18
CASSPREGEKLFF
TGTGCCAGCTCACCAAGGGAGGGTGAAAAACTGTTTTTT
>NA|NA|TRBJ2-1|TRBV10-1
CASSESGRSPYNEQFF
TGCGCCAGCAGTGAGTCGGGGAGGTCCCCCTACAATGAGCAGTTCTTC
>NA|few|TRBJ1-4|TRBV29-1
CSVDRGVGKLFF
TGCAGCGTTGACAGGGGCGTGGGAAAACTGTTTTTT
>TRBD2|NA|TRBJ2-7|TRBV5-1
CASSSLGTSGRPPYEQYF
TGCGCCAGCAGCTCCCTCGGGACTAGCGGGAGGCCCCCCTACGAGCAGTACTTC
>NA|few|TRBJ2-7|TRBV7-9
CASSSYRARTSYEQYF
TGTGCCAGCAGCTCGTACAGGGCCAGGACCTCCTACGAGCAGTACTTC
>TRBD2|once|TRBJ2-7|TRBV4-2
CASRPEGTTYEQYF
TGTGCCAGCAGACCAGAGGGGACTACCTACGAGCAGTACTTC
>NA|NA|TRBJ2-7|TRBV30
CAWSVVPTEEYF
TGTGCCTGGAGTGTAGTGCCCACCGAGGAGTACTTC
>TRBD2|NA|TRBJ2-7|TRBV15
CATSTGLAGVGEQYF
TGTGCCACCAGCACAGGACTAGCGGGAGTTGGGGAGCAGTACTTC
>TRBD1|NA|TRBJ2-7|TRBV5-6
CASSAGTGSEQYF
TGTGCCAGCAGCGCCGGGACAGGGAGCGAGCAGTACTTC
>TRBD1|once|TRBJ1-1|TRBV28
CASSLGAGTGFPEAFF
TGTGCCAGCAGTTTAGGGGCCGGGACAGGGTTTCCTGAAGCTTTCTTT
>NA|NA|TRBJ1-1|TRBV11-2
CASTSLRGGLGTEAFF
TGTGCCAGCACCTCGCTGCGGGGAGGGTTGGGCACTGAAGCTTTCTTT
>NA|NA|TRBJ1-5|TRBV18
CASSTGRDQPQHF
TGTGCCAGCTCAACGGGAAGAGATCAGCCCCAGCATTTT
>TRBD2|NA|TRBJ2-1|TRBV6-5
CASSYSGLAGNNEQFF
TGTGCCAGCAGTTACTCCGGACTAGCGGGAAATAATGAGCAGTTCTTC
>TRBD1|NA|TRBJ2-5|TRBV7-9
CASRQGHEETQYF
TGTGCCAGCCGACAGGGCCACGAAGAGACCCAGTACTTC
>TRBD2|NA|TRBJ2-3|TRBV9
CASSVLPVLREGPDTQYF
TGTGCCAGCAGCGTATTGCCCGTCCTCCGGGAGGGCCCTGATACGCAGTATTTT
>TRBD2|NA|TRBJ2-7|TRBV10-3
CAISEIERGSYEQYF
TGTGCCATCAGTGAGATCGAGCGGGGATCCTACGAGCAGTACTTC
>TRBD1|NA|TRBJ1-6|TRBV5-1
CASSTGQGDNSPLHF
TGCGCCAGCAGCACGGGACAGGGGGACAATTCACCCCTCCACTTT
>NA|NA|TRBJ1-5|TRBV5-8
CASSYGQTWQDSNQPQHF
TGTGCCAGCAGCTACGGACAGACTTGGCAGGATAGCAATCAGCCCCAGCATTTT